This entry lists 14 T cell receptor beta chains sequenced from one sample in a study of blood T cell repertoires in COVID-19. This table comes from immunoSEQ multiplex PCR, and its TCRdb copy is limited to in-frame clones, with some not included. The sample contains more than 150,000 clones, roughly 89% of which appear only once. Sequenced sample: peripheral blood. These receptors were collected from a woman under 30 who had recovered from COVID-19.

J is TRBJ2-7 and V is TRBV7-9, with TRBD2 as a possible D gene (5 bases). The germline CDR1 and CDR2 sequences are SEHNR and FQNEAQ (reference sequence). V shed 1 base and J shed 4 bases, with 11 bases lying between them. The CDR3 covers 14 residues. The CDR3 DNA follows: TGTGCCAGCAGCTTAGAGATAGCGTGGTACGAGCAGTACTTC. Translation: CASSLEIAWYEQYF.

This CDR3 is CASSPFRLSNQPQHF. The CDR3 bases are TGTGCCAGCTCACCATTCAGACTTAGCAATCAGCCCCAGCATTTT. The chain employs TRBV18 and TRBJ1-5; D gene unclear. CDR1 is KGHSH and CDR2 is LQKENI in the germline V gene. V dropped 2 bases and J dropped 0 bases, with 8 bases sitting between them. This CDR3 is 15 amino acids long.

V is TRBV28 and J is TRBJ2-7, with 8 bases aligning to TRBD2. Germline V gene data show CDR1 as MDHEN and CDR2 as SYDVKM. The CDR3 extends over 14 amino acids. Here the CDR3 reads CASSTTRGRREDTV. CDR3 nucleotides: TGTGCCAGCAGCACCACTCGCGGGCGGCGGGAGGACACAGTC.

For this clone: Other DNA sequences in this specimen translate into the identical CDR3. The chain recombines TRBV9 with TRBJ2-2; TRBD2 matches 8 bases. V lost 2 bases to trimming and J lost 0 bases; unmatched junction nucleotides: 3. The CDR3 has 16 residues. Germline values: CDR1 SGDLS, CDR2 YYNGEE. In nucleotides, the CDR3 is TGTGCCAGCAGCGTGGACGGGGGGGCGAACACCGGGGAGCTGTTTTTT. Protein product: CASSVDGGANTGELFF.

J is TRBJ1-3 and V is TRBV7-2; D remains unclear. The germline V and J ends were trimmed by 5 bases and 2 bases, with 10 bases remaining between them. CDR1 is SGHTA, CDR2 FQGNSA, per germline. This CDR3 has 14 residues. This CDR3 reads CASSQVYPGNTIYF. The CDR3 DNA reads TGTGCCAGCAGCCAGGTCTACCCTGGAAACACCATATATTTT.

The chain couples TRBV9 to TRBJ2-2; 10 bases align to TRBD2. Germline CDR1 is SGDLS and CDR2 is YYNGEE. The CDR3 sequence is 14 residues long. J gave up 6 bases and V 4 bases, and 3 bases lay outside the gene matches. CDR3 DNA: TGTGCCAGCAGCAGCGGGGGGGCCCCCGGGGAGCTGTTTTTT. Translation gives CASSSGGAPGELFF.

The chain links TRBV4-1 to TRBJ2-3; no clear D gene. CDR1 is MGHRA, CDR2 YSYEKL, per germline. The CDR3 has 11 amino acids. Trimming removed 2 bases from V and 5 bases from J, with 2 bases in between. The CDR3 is CASSQQDTQYF. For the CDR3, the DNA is TGCGCCAGCAGCCAACAAGATACGCAGTATTTT.

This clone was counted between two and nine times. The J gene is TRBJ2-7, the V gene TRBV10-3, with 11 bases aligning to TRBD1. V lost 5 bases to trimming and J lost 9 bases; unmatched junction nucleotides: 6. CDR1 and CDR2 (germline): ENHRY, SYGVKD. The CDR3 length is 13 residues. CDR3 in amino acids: CAISKAGQGAQYF. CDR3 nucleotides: TGTGCCATCAGTAAAGCCGGACAGGGGGCGCAGTACTTC.

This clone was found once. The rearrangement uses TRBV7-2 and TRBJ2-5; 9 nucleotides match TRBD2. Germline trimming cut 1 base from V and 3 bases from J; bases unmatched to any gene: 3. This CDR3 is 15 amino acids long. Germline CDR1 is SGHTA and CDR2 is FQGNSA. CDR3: CASSLVAGAEETQYF. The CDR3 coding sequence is TGTGCCAGCAGCTTAGTAGCGGGGGCTGAAGAGACCCAGTACTTC.

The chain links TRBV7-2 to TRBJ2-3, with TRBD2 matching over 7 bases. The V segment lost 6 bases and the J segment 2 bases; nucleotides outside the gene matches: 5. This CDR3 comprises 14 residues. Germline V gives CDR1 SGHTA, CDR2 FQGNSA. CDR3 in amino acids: CASSWDYSTDTQYF. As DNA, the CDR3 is TGTGCCAGCAGTTGGGACTATTCCACAGATACGCAGTATTTT. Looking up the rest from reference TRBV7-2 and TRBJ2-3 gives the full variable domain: GAGVSQSPSNKVTEKGKDVELRCDPISGHTALYWYRQSLGQGLEFLIYFQGNSAPDKSGLPSDRFSAERTGGSVSTLTIQRTQQEDSAVYLCASSWDYSTDTQYFGPGTRLTVL.

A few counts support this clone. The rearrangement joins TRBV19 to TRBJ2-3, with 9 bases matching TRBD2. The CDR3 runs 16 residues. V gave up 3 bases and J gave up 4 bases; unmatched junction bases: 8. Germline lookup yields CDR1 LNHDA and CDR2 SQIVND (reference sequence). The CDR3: CASSMAWLAGPDTQYF. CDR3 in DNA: TGTGCCAGTAGTATGGCTTGGCTAGCGGGACCAGATACGCAGTATTTT.

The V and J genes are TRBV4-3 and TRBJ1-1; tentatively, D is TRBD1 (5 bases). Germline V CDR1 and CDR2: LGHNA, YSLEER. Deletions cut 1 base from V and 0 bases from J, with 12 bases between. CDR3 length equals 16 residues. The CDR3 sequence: CASSQGTGGMNTEAFF. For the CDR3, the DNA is TGCGCCAGCAGCCAAGGGACCGGGGGAATGAACACTGAAGCTTTCTTT.

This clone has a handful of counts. Here the CDR3 reads CASSMGGSRNEQFF. CDR3 in DNA: TGTGCCAGTAGTATGGGCGGGAGTAGGAATGAGCAGTTCTTC. The V call is TRBV19, the J call TRBJ2-1; TRBD2 matches at 7 bases. Germline V lookup: CDR1 LNHDA, CDR2 SQIVND (reference sequence). CDR3 size: 14 residues. Losses at the gene ends were 3 bases for V and 7 bases for J; bases not matched to a gene: 6.

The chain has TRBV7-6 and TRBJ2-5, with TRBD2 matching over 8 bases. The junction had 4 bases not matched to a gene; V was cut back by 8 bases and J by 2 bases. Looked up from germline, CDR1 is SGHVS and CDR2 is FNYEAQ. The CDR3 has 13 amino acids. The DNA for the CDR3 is TGTGCCAGCGGAACTAGCGGACAAGAGACCCAGTACTTC. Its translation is CASGTSGQETQYF.